This TCR beta chain was sequenced during a study of blood T cell repertoires in COVID-19. This clone was seen more than once but under ten times. Authors' analysis steps: Nucleated cell number was recorded as an estimate derived from reference gene primer amplification. Generated by immunoSEQ multiplex PCR, the TCRdb table keeps only in-frame clones and is missing some. V and J calls and clone size are as listed in that table; D and trimming were resolved from the DNA. Of just over 50,000 clones in the sample, about 90% are singletons; the top ten hold 15%. Trimming stripped 4 bases from V and 6 bases from J, with 13 bases between. CDR3 length: 13 residues. Germline assignment: CDR1 SNHLY and CDR2 FYNNEI.

The chain combines TRBV2 with TRBJ2-7; D gene uncertain. Specimen: peripheral blood. The TCR was taken from a human donor with active COVID-19. The donor label of this sample is uncertain. The CDR3 region has the DNA TGTGCCAGCAGTGGGAGTGTTCCTCCCGAGCAGTACTTC. This codes for CASSGSVPPEQYF.